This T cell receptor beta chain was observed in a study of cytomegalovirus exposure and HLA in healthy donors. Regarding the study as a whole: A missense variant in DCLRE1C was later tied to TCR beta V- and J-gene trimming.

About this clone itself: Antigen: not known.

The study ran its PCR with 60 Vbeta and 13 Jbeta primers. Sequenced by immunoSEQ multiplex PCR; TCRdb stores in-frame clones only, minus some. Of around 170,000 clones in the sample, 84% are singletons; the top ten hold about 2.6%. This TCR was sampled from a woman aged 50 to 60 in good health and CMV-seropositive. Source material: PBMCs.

The CDR3 spells CASSEQSTTEAFF. CDR3 DNA sequence: TGTGCCAGCAGTGAACAGTCAACCACTGAAGCTTTCTTT. The genes are TRBV6-1 and TRBJ1-1; D not resolved. Germline CDR1 and CDR2: MNHNS and SASEGT. Deletions cut 2 bases from V and 4 bases from J, with 8 bases between. The CDR3 loop spans 13 amino acids.